The 5 T cell receptor beta chains below were found in one sample sequenced in a study of T cells after yellow fever vaccination. TCRdb reprocessed the 5' RACE reads via MiXCR and lists one record per CDR3 protein. The table shows some 110,000 distinct CDR3 sequences, with 8.4% occurring only once. Sequenced here: CD8+ T cells sorted from PBMCs, sampled 45 days after the yellow fever booster vaccination. The source of these receptors is a man under 40 who received the YFV17D yellow fever vaccine.

The rearrangement uses TRBV11-1 and TRBJ2-2; 7 nucleotides align to TRBD2. J was trimmed by 0 bases and V by 5 bases; bases with no gene match: 12. This CDR3 comprises 18 residues. Germline CDR1 reads SGHAT; CDR2 reads FQDESV (reference sequence). This CDR3 reads CASSPPFFSGPNTGELFF. The CDR3 DNA reads TGTGCCAGCAGCCCCCCGTTTTTTAGCGGGCCGAACACCGGGGAGCTGTTTTTT.

A single count supports this clonotype. V gene TRBV14 combines with J gene TRBJ2-1; 10 bases are shared with TRBD2. V lost 2 bases and J lost 4; bases outside the gene matches: 8. The CDR3 is 17 amino acids. Per germline, CDR1 SGHDN and CDR2 FVKESK. Written as DNA, the CDR3 is TGTGCCAGCAGCCAACCACCGGGACTAGCGTTATACAATGAGCAGTTCTTC. Translated, it gives CASSQPPGLALYNEQFF.

The chain couples TRBV4-1 to TRBJ2-3; D not certain. Germline V CDR1 and CDR2: MGHRA, YSYEKL. This CDR3 comprises 21 residues. V lost 0 bases and J lost 0, with 25 bases in between. The CDR3 here is CASSQDYHEVVADPSTDTQYF. CDR3 nucleotides: TGCGCCAGCAGCCAAGATTACCATGAGGTGGTCGCGGACCCTAGCACAGATACGCAGTATTTT.

Worth noting for this clonotype: A much larger clone differs by one base, so this may be a read error. The chain carries TRBV20-1 and TRBJ1-1; possibly TRBD1 for D (5 bases). This CDR3 contains 13 residues. Per germline, CDR1 DFQATT and CDR2 SNEGSKA (reference sequence). Trimming removed 1 base from V and 5 bases from J, with 11 bases in between. The CDR3 nucleotides are TGCAGTGCTAGAGGGGGGGGGATGACTGAAGCTTTCTTT. Amino acid sequence: CSARGGGMTEAFF.

The sample holds many counts of this clonotype. This rearrangement joins TRBV5-1 to TRBJ2-5, with TRBD2 as a possible D gene (6 bases). Trimming removed 4 bases at V and 0 bases at J, with 10 bases between. In germline, CDR1 is SGHRS, CDR2 YFSETQ. This CDR3 region has 14 residues. Written as DNA, the CDR3 is TGCGCCAGCAGCCCAAGGGACTACCAAGAGACCCAGTACTTC. Its protein product is CASSPRDYQETQYF.